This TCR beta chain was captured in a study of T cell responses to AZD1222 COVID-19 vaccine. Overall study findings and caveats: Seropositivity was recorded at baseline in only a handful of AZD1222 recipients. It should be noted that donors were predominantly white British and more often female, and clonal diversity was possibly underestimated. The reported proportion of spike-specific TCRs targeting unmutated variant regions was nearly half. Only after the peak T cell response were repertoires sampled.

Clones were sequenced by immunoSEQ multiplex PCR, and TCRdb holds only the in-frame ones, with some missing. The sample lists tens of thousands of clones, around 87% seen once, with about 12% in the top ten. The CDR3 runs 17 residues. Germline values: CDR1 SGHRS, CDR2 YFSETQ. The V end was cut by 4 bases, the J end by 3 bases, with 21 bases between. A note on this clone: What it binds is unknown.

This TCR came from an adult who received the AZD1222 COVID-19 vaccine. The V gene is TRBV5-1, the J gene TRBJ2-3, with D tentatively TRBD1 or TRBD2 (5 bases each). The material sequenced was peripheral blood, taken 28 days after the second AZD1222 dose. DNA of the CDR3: TGCGCCAGCAGCCCGGCCCCCTCGGGGCTGTGGACAGATACGCAGTATTTT. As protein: CASSPAPSGLWTDTQYF.